This T cell receptor beta chain derives from a study of cytomegalovirus exposure and HLA in healthy donors. The study, taken as a whole, reports: HLA alleles showed associations with about 17,000 TCR beta sequences in a later analysis, at a 0.05 false discovery rate. More clonal expansion characterized HLA-associated TCR beta chains than equally common others in a later analysis.

V lost 5 bases and J lost 2, with 8 bases in between. Germline V gives CDR1 MNHEY, CDR2 SMNVEV (reference sequence). The length of the CDR3 is 13 residues. On this clone itself: Its antigen is not known.

The PCR was carried out with 60 Vbeta primers and 13 Jbeta primers. Data came from immunoSEQ multiplex PCR; TCRdb stores just in-frame clones and leaves some out. The sample records about 130,000 clones, roughly 80% being singletons. V usage is TRBV27 and J usage is TRBJ2-3; D is undetermined. Sequencing used PBMCs. This TCR derives from a man aged 25 to 40 in good health and CMV-seronegative. The CDR3 spells CASSPADTDTQYF. For the CDR3, the DNA is TGTGCCAGCAGTCCGGCGGACACAGATACGCAGTATTTT.